Listed below are T cell receptor beta chains from one sample, sequenced in a study of response to subunit inactivated influenza vaccine. TCRdb independently ran MiXCR on the RT-PCR reads; one entry per CDR3 protein. The sample has fewer than 200,000 distinct CDR3 sequences, around 9% seen once. The sequenced sample was non-naive T cells sorted from PBMCs, obtained on the day of vaccination. All receptors come from a man aged 45 to 65 who received an inactivated influenza vaccine. The CDR3 runs from the conserved cysteine through the conserved F or W. A D gene is named only where the DNA matches it firmly. Some rows have no size entry. The others give once, few or many, or a class for an expanded clone.

TRBJ1-1,NA,TRBV5-1,NA,CASSLNLGRTEAFF,TGCGCCAGCAGCTTGAATTTAGGGCGGACTGAAGCTTTCTTT
TRBJ2-1,many,TRBV24-1,TRBD1,CATSEQGYHNEQFF,TGTGCCACCAGTGAACAGGGGTACCACAATGAGCAGTTCTTC
TRBJ1-5,NA,TRBV7-2,NA,CASSPRAGDQPQHF,TGTGCCAGCAGCCCTCGGGCGGGGGATCAGCCCCAGCATTTT
TRBJ2-1,many,TRBV18,TRBD1,CASSPLQGVGNEQFF,TGTGCCAGCTCACCACTACAGGGGGTAGGAAATGAGCAGTTCTTC
TRBJ1-2,many,TRBV5-6,NA,CASSSLDTVYGYTF,TGTGCCAGCAGCTCCTTGGACACGGTCTATGGCTACACCTTC
TRBJ2-7,many,TRBV12-3/TRBV12-4,TRBD2,CASSWGTSGREKLYEQYF,TGTGCCAGCAGTTGGGGGACTAGCGGGAGGGAGAAACTCTACGAGCAGTACTTC
TRBJ1-2,NA,TRBV6-2/TRBV6-3,NA,CANSSHRQFREVYTF,TGTGCCAACAGCTCCCATAGACAGTTTCGGGAGGTCTACACCTTC
TRBJ2-7,NA,TRBV2,NA,CASSEIQANYEQYF,TGTGCCAGCAGTGAAATCCAGGCTAACTACGAGCAGTACTTC
TRBJ1-1,NA,TRBV19,NA,CASSFYRNTEAFF,TGTGCCAGTAGTTTTTACAGGAACACTGAAGCTTTCTTT
TRBJ2-7,few,TRBV2,TRBD2,CASSGSVLAGGKLTEQYF,TGTGCCAGCAGCGGAAGTGTACTAGCGGGGGGAAAATTGACCGAGCAGTACTTC
TRBJ2-3,NA,TRBV4-2,TRBD2,CASSQSGGAADTQYF,TGTGCCAGCAGCCAATCCGGGGGGGCCGCAGATACGCAGTATTTT
TRBJ2-5,many,TRBV20-1,TRBD2,CSASLAGGLQETQYF,TGCAGTGCTAGCTTAGCGGGGGGGCTCCAAGAGACCCAGTACTTC
TRBJ2-7,few,TRBV29-1,NA,CSVEDRLYEQYF,TGCAGCGTTGAAGACAGACTCTACGAGCAGTACTTC
TRBJ2-7,many,TRBV5-1,NA,CASSLVIGYEQYF,TGCGCCAGCAGCTTGGTGATAGGTTACGAGCAGTACTTC
TRBJ2-3,many,TRBV29-1,TRBD2,CSVEGGLAGIRTPDTQYF,TGCAGCGTTGAAGGAGGTCTAGCGGGCATCCGAACGCCAGATACGCAGTATTTT
TRBJ2-5,few,TRBV6-5,TRBD1,CASSYDRGKTQYF,TGTGCCAGCAGTTATGACAGGGGGAAGACCCAGTACTTC
TRBJ2-5,few,TRBV6-5,NA,CASSYWGSVETQYF,TGTGCCAGCAGTTACTGGGGCTCGGTTGAGACCCAGTACTTC
TRBJ1-5,few,TRBV4-1,NA,CASSQDYRAQQPQHF,TGCGCCAGCAGCCAAGATTACAGGGCTCAACAGCCCCAGCATTTT
TRBJ2-1,many,TRBV5-1,NA,CASSVSGQGDEQFF,TGCGCCAGCAGCGTAAGCGGTCAGGGTGATGAGCAGTTCTTC
TRBJ1-1,few,TRBV4-2,NA,CASSQDSRRGQGRTEAFF,TGTGCCAGCAGCCAAGATAGTCGGCGTGGCCAGGGGAGGACTGAAGCTTTCTTT
TRBJ2-4,many,TRBV6-2/TRBV6-3,NA,CASSQQNIQYF,TGTGCCAGCAGTCAACAAAACATTCAGTACTTC
TRBJ2-3,NA,TRBV20-1,TRBD2,CSATDWLSGRRDTQYF,TGCAGTGCTACAGATTGGTTAAGCGGGAGGAGGGATACGCAGTATTTT
TRBJ2-2,many,TRBV12-3/TRBV12-4,NA,CASSLIGAGELFF,TGTGCCAGCAGTTTAATAGGGGCCGGGGAGCTGTTTTTT
TRBJ2-3,many,TRBV15,TRBD1,CATSRTSGGGDTQYF,TGTGCCACCAGCAGGACCTCAGGGGGCGGGGATACGCAGTATTTT
TRBJ2-3,NA,TRBV3-1,TRBD2,CASRPSGSADTQYF,TGTGCCAGCAGACCTAGCGGGAGTGCTGATACGCAGTATTTT
TRBJ2-1,few,TRBV29-1,NA,CSVERHNEQFF,TGCAGCGTTGAACGGCACAATGAGCAGTTCTTC
TRBJ2-7,many,TRBV3-1,NA,CASSQTDEQYF,TGTGCCAGCAGCCAAACCGACGAGCAGTACTTC
TRBJ1-3,NA,TRBV29-1,TRBD1,CSVEEDRAGNTIYF,TGCAGCGTTGAAGAGGACAGGGCTGGAAACACCATATATTTT
TRBJ2-5,NA,TRBV7-2,TRBD1,CASSQGTAQETQYF,TGTGCCAGCAGCCAGGGGACAGCTCAAGAGACCCAGTACTTC
TRBJ2-5,NA,TRBV6-2/TRBV6-3,TRBD2,CASSYGGLAGETQYF,TGTGCCAGCAGTTACGGTGGACTAGCGGGGGAGACCCAGTACTTC
TRBJ2-5,NA,TRBV20-1,NA,CSAREWGAGPTQETQYF,TGCAGTGCTAGAGAATGGGGGGCCGGACCTACCCAAGAGACCCAGTACTTC
TRBJ1-1,many,TRBV12-3/TRBV12-4,TRBD1,CASSSSGGEAFF,TGTGCCAGCAGTTCCTCAGGGGGAGAAGCTTTCTTT
TRBJ2-5,medium-sized,TRBV7-9,TRBD1,CASSRGQNQETQYF,TGTGCCAGCAGCCGGGGACAGAACCAAGAGACCCAGTACTTC
TRBJ1-6,few,TRBV7-2,TRBD1,CASSLEAGRGNSPLHF,TGTGCCAGCAGCTTAGAGGCGGGCAGGGGGAATTCACCCCTCCACTTT
TRBJ2-1,many,TRBV29-1,NA,CSVDSIAGSTNEQFF,TGCAGCGTTGATAGTATCGCGGGAAGTACCAATGAGCAGTTCTTC
TRBJ2-7,NA,TRBV6-5,TRBD1,CASSFNRGLGEQYF,TGTGCCAGCAGTTTCAACAGGGGGCTCGGCGAGCAGTACTTC
TRBJ1-5,few,TRBV6-1,NA,CASSEVENQPQHF,TGTGCCAGCAGTGAAGTGGAGAATCAGCCCCAGCATTTT
TRBJ1-1,many,TRBV5-5,NA,CASSLDYLPNTEAFF,TGTGCCAGCAGCTTGGACTATCTTCCGAACACTGAAGCTTTCTTT
TRBJ2-1,few,TRBV27,TRBD2,CASSPGGGYNEQFF,TGTGCCAGCAGTCCCGGCGGGGGCTACAATGAGCAGTTCTTC
TRBJ2-4,few,TRBV20-1,NA,CSASPGAAKNIQYF,TGCAGTGCTAGCCCAGGCGCAGCCAAAAACATTCAGTACTTC
TRBJ2-7,many,TRBV7-9,NA,CASSLFGGRPSYEQYF,TGTGCCAGCAGCTTATTCGGGGGGCGACCTTCCTACGAGCAGTACTTC
TRBJ2-3,many,TRBV28,NA,CASIPLTRDTQYF,TGTGCCAGCATCCCGCTAACGCGAGATACGCAGTATTTT
TRBJ2-1,NA,TRBV10-3,NA,CAITRGNYNEQFF,TGTGCCATCACGAGGGGCAACTACAATGAGCAGTTCTTC
TRBJ2-3,NA,TRBV2,TRBD2,CASIPAGTSGTYTQYF,TGTGCCAGCATACCAGCCGGGACTAGCGGAACCTATACGCAGTATTTT
TRBJ1-1,few,TRBV10-3,TRBD1,CAISEGQGRVNTEAFF,TGTGCCATCAGTGAAGGACAGGGAAGGGTGAACACTGAAGCTTTCTTT
TRBJ1-3,few,TRBV3-1,TRBD1,CASSQGTGTGNTIYF,TGTGCCAGCAGCCAAGGGACAGGGACTGGAAACACCATATATTTT
TRBJ2-3,many,TRBV14,TRBD2,CASSHARRTRETQYF,TGTGCCAGCAGCCATGCCCGAAGGACGCGGGAGACGCAGTATTTT
TRBJ2-5,few,TRBV28,NA,CASSISGTKTTETQYF,TGTGCCAGCAGTATCTCCGGGACAAAGACAACCGAGACCCAGTACTTC
TRBJ1-5,many,TRBV20-1,TRBD1,CSASPGTGAQPQHF,TGCAGTGCCTCCCCAGGGACAGGGGCTCAGCCCCAGCATTTT
TRBJ2-7,few,TRBV25-1,NA,CASSELGASYEQYF,TGTGCCAGCAGTGAGTTAGGGGCTAGCTACGAGCAGTACTTC
TRBJ1-6,NA,TRBV27,NA,CASSQRTPNNSPLHF,TGTGCCAGCAGTCAACGGACCCCTAATAATTCACCCCTCCACTTT
TRBJ1-5,NA,TRBV6-2/TRBV6-3,NA,CASSYVRGRSNQPQHF,TGTGCCAGCAGTTATGTCAGGGGTCGAAGCAATCAGCCCCAGCATTTT
TRBJ2-5,NA,TRBV5-1,TRBD1,CASSARDSRGETQYF,TGCGCCAGCAGCGCAAGGGACAGTCGAGGAGAGACCCAGTACTTC
TRBJ2-1,NA,TRBV10-2,NA,CASSQLARSSYNEQFF,TGCGCCAGCAGCCAATTAGCGAGAAGCTCCTACAATGAGCAGTTCTTC